Following are 5 T cell receptor beta chains from one sample sequenced in a study of T-cell memory formation after mild COVID-19. TCRdb ran MiXCR on the 5' RACE reads and lists one entry per CDR3 protein. This sample carries 140,000 or so distinct CDR3 sequences, 15% to 20% of them seen once, and the ten largest clones take around 2.4%. Sequencing was carried out using PBMCs or a T cell subset sorted from them (not recorded which). Every receptor here comes from an adult woman who had mild COVID-19 (a few samples of this study predate the infection). Cell type and time point are not known.

The J gene is TRBJ2-2, the V gene TRBV24-1; D gene uncertain. Germline V lookup: CDR1 KGHDR, CDR2 SFDVKD. V was cut by 4 bases and J by 8 bases, with 7 bases left in between. CDR3 size: 12 residues. The CDR3 DNA sequence: TGTGCCACCAGTGAGCGTAGGGGGGAGCTGTTTTTT. This sequence encodes CATSERRGELFF.

The chain couples TRBV7-2 to TRBJ2-2; D is perhaps TRBD1 or TRBD2 (6 bases each). The CDR3 consists of 14 residues. The V and J ends lost 8 bases and 7 bases respectively, with 17 bases between them. The germline V gene encodes CDR1 SGHTA and CDR2 FQGNSA. Written as DNA, the CDR3 is TGTGCCAGCGCCGGGACTTTGGACAGCGGGGAGCTGTTTTTT. Translated, it gives CASAGTLDSGELFF.

This clonotype was seen a handful of times. The chain recombines TRBV20-1 with TRBJ2-7, with 8 bases that match TRBD2. Germline-derived CDR1 and CDR2 are DFQATT and SNEGSKA (reference sequence). V lost 3 bases, J lost 0 bases, and 7 bases stayed unmatched. This CDR3 has 15 residues. The CDR3 region is CSARSLAESSYEQYF. CDR3 DNA: TGCAGTGCTAGGTCACTAGCGGAGAGCTCCTACGAGCAGTACTTC.

This clonotype was seen only a few times. The chain joins TRBV6-5 to TRBJ2-1; TRBD1 matches at 8 bases. This CDR3 is 15 amino acids long. The ends lost 5 bases at V and 2 bases at J; junction bases unmatched: 5. Germline CDR1 is MNHEY and CDR2 is SVGAGI. CDR3 protein: CASSHGQGPYNEQFF. The DNA for the CDR3 is TGTGCCAGCAGTCACGGACAGGGTCCCTACAATGAGCAGTTCTTC.

This clonotype has only a few counts. V and J are TRBV7-9 and TRBJ2-1; a possible D gene is TRBD1 (6 bases). V was shortened by 4 bases and J by 8 bases, with 21 bases between the two germline ends. The CDR3 sequence is 16 residues long. In germline, CDR1 is SEHNR, CDR2 FQNEAQ (reference sequence). The CDR3 loop reads CASSYLGEQGNDEQFF. The CDR3 DNA is TGTGCCAGCAGCTATTTAGGGGAACAGGGCAATGATGAGCAGTTCTTC.